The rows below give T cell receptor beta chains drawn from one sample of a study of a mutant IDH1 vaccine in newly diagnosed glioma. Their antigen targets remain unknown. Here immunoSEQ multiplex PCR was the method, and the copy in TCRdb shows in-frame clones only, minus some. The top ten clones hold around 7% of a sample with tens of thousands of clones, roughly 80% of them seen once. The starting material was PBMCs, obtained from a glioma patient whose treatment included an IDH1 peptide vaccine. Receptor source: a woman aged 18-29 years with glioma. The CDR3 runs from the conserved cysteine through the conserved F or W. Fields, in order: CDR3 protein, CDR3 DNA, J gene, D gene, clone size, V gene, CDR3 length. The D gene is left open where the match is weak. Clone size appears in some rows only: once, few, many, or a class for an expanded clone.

CDR3aa: CASSSVLAGPYEQYF; CDR3nt: TGTGCCAGCAGCTCAGTACTAGCGGGGCCCTACGAGCAGTACTTC; j_gene: TRBJ2-7; d_gene: TRBD2; abundance: NA; v_gene: TRBV11-3; len: 15
CDR3aa: CASSLSLRGLQYF; CDR3nt: TGTGCCAGCAGTTTATCTCTTCGGGGTTTGCAGTACTTC; j_gene: TRBJ2-7; d_gene: NA; abundance: NA; v_gene: TRBV27; len: 13
CDR3aa: CASNGQGASNQPQHF; CDR3nt: TGTGCCAGCAATGGACAGGGGGCTAGCAATCAGCCCCAGCATTTT; j_gene: TRBJ1-5; d_gene: TRBD1; abundance: NA; v_gene: TRBV2; len: 15
CDR3aa: CASSGGTSGGMETQYF; CDR3nt: TGTGCCAGCAGCGGCGGGACTAGCGGGGGGATGGAGACCCAGTACTTC; j_gene: TRBJ2-5; d_gene: TRBD2; abundance: NA; v_gene: TRBV9; len: 16
CDR3aa: CSVEGLGEKLFF; CDR3nt: TGCAGCGTTGAAGGGCTAGGTGAAAAACTGTTTTTT; j_gene: TRBJ1-4; d_gene: NA; abundance: NA; v_gene: TRBV29-1; len: 12
CDR3aa: CASSLGGQISSYEQYF; CDR3nt: TGTGCCAGCAGTTTGGGGGGACAGATTAGCTCCTACGAGCAGTACTTC; j_gene: TRBJ2-7; d_gene: NA; abundance: NA; v_gene: TRBV27; len: 16
CDR3aa: CASSVSNHRGSEQYF; CDR3nt: TGTGCCAGCAGCGTCTCTAATCACAGGGGAAGCGAGCAGTACTTC; j_gene: TRBJ2-7; d_gene: TRBD1; abundance: NA; v_gene: TRBV9; len: 15
CDR3aa: CASNIPTGMNTEAFF; CDR3nt: TGTGCCAGTAATATTCCCACGGGCATGAACACTGAAGCTTTCTTT; j_gene: TRBJ1-1; d_gene: NA; abundance: NA; v_gene: TRBV19; len: 15
CDR3aa: CASSTRTTDTQYF; CDR3nt: TGTGCCAGCAGTACACGGACCACAGATACGCAGTATTTT; j_gene: TRBJ2-3; d_gene: NA; abundance: NA; v_gene: TRBV27; len: 13
CDR3aa: CSVEDRVSEAFF; CDR3nt: TGCAGCGTTGAGGACAGGGTCTCTGAAGCTTTCTTT; j_gene: TRBJ1-1; d_gene: TRBD1; abundance: few; v_gene: TRBV29-1; len: 12
CDR3aa: CASSRTSGHTDTQYF; CDR3nt: TGTGCCAGCAGCCGTACTAGCGGCCACACAGATACGCAGTATTTT; j_gene: TRBJ2-3; d_gene: TRBD2; abundance: NA; v_gene: TRBV13; len: 15
CDR3aa: CAWAFKGDTQYF; CDR3nt: TGTGCCTGGGCGTTTAAAGGAGATACGCAGTATTTT; j_gene: TRBJ2-3; d_gene: NA; abundance: NA; v_gene: TRBV30; len: 12
CDR3aa: CASSLSGSGQETQYF; CDR3nt: TGTGCCAGCAGCTTGTCCGGGTCGGGCCAAGAGACCCAGTACTTC; j_gene: TRBJ2-5; d_gene: NA; abundance: once; v_gene: TRBV5-6; len: 15
CDR3aa: CASSAQGGTEAFF; CDR3nt: TGCGCCAGCAGCGCACAGGGAGGCACTGAAGCTTTCTTT; j_gene: TRBJ1-1; d_gene: NA; abundance: NA; v_gene: TRBV5-1; len: 13
CDR3aa: CASSLLRGLGEQYF; CDR3nt: TGTGCCAGCAGCTTATTAAGGGGGTTGGGCGAGCAGTACTTC; j_gene: TRBJ2-7; d_gene: NA; abundance: NA; v_gene: TRBV5-6; len: 14
CDR3aa: CASSPQGTEAFF; CDR3nt: TGTGCCAGCAGCCCGCAGGGCACTGAAGCTTTCTTT; j_gene: TRBJ1-1; d_gene: NA; abundance: NA; v_gene: TRBV7-9; len: 12
CDR3aa: CASRGTSTREYGYTF; CDR3nt: TGTGCCAGCAGGGGGACCTCTACTAGGGAATATGGCTACACCTTC; j_gene: TRBJ1-2; d_gene: NA; abundance: NA; v_gene: TRBV2; len: 15
CDR3aa: CASSEEQATYNEQFF; CDR3nt: TGTGCCAGCAGTGAAGAACAGGCGACCTACAATGAGCAGTTCTTC; j_gene: TRBJ2-1; d_gene: NA; abundance: NA; v_gene: TRBV2; len: 15
CDR3aa: CASSLTGNTEAFF; CDR3nt: TGTGCCAGTAGTCTGACAGGGAACACTGAAGCTTTCTTT; j_gene: TRBJ1-1; d_gene: NA; abundance: NA; v_gene: TRBV19; len: 13
CDR3aa: CSAEGEETQYF; CDR3nt: TGCAGTGCTGAGGGAGAGGAGACCCAGTACTTC; j_gene: TRBJ2-5; d_gene: NA; abundance: NA; v_gene: TRBV20-1; len: 11
CDR3aa: CSVERAPVGPEAFF; CDR3nt: TGCAGCGTTGAACGCGCACCGGTGGGCCCTGAAGCTTTCTTT; j_gene: TRBJ1-1; d_gene: NA; abundance: NA; v_gene: TRBV29-1; len: 14
CDR3aa: CASSLSWGAYEQYF; CDR3nt: TGTGCCAGCAGCTTATCCTGGGGGGCCTACGAGCAGTACTTC; j_gene: TRBJ2-7; d_gene: NA; abundance: NA; v_gene: TRBV7-2; len: 14
CDR3aa: CASSLGGVTGELFF; CDR3nt: TGTGCCAGCAGCTTGGGGGGCGTGACCGGGGAGCTGTTTTTT; j_gene: TRBJ2-2; d_gene: NA; abundance: NA; v_gene: TRBV5-4; len: 14
CDR3aa: CASRATDEKLFF; CDR3nt: TGCGCCAGCAGAGCGACGGATGAAAAACTGTTTTTT; j_gene: TRBJ1-4; d_gene: NA; abundance: NA; v_gene: TRBV5-1; len: 12
CDR3aa: CASSLSTGGGGDYGYTF; CDR3nt: TGTGCCAGCAGCTTATCGACAGGGGGCGGGGGAGACTATGGCTACACCTTC; j_gene: TRBJ1-2; d_gene: TRBD1; abundance: NA; v_gene: TRBV7-8; len: 17
CDR3aa: CASSLAPLSYNEQFF; CDR3nt: TGTGCCAGCAGCTTAGCTCCTCTCTCCTACAATGAGCAGTTCTTC; j_gene: TRBJ2-1; d_gene: NA; abundance: NA; v_gene: TRBV11-2; len: 15
CDR3aa: CASSIQGGETQYF; CDR3nt: TGTGCCAGTAGTATACAGGGGGGTGAGACCCAGTACTTC; j_gene: TRBJ2-5; d_gene: NA; abundance: once; v_gene: TRBV19; len: 13
CDR3aa: CSVEPRQGDLKQYF; CDR3nt: TGCAGCGTTGAACCGAGACAGGGGGATTTGAAGCAGTACTTC; j_gene: TRBJ2-7; d_gene: TRBD1; abundance: NA; v_gene: TRBV29-1; len: 14
CDR3aa: CASSPGGRQETQYF; CDR3nt: TGTGCCAGCAGCCCGGGAGGGAGGCAAGAGACCCAGTACTTC; j_gene: TRBJ2-5; d_gene: TRBD2; abundance: NA; v_gene: TRBV5-4; len: 14
CDR3aa: CASSERTGWTSYEQYF; CDR3nt: TGTGCCAGCAGCGAACGGACAGGATGGACCTCCTACGAGCAGTACTTC; j_gene: TRBJ2-7; d_gene: TRBD1; abundance: NA; v_gene: TRBV27; len: 16
CDR3aa: CASRVGGDSNQPQHF; CDR3nt: TGTGCCAGCAGAGTCGGGGGGGATAGCAATCAGCCCCAGCATTTT; j_gene: TRBJ1-5; d_gene: NA; abundance: NA; v_gene: TRBV28; len: 15
CDR3aa: CAIQRDSGNTIYF; CDR3nt: TGTGCCATCCAAAGGGACTCTGGAAACACCATATATTTT; j_gene: TRBJ1-3; d_gene: NA; abundance: NA; v_gene: TRBV6-1; len: 13
CDR3aa: CASSLSDTRNQPQHF; CDR3nt: TGTGCCAGCAGTTTATCGGACACACGAAATCAGCCCCAGCATTTT; j_gene: TRBJ1-5; d_gene: NA; abundance: NA; v_gene: TRBV27; len: 15
CDR3aa: CASSPLEGGASSPGANVLTF; CDR3nt: TGTGCCAGCAGCCCCCTGGAAGGGGGCGCATCATCCCCTGGGGCCAACGTCCTGACTTTC; j_gene: TRBJ2-6; d_gene: TRBD1; abundance: NA; v_gene: TRBV16; len: 20
CDR3aa: CASSAGTGKFTQYF; CDR3nt: TGTGCCAGCTCGGCCGGGACAGGGAAATTCACGCAGTATTTT; j_gene: TRBJ2-3; d_gene: TRBD1; abundance: NA; v_gene: TRBV18; len: 14
CDR3aa: CASQTGASTDTQYF; CDR3nt: TGTGCCAGCCAGACGGGGGCTAGCACAGATACGCAGTATTTT; j_gene: TRBJ2-3; d_gene: NA; abundance: NA; v_gene: TRBV2; len: 14
CDR3aa: CATKTGTQYF; CDR3nt: TGTGCTACGAAGACTGGTACGCAGTATTTT; j_gene: TRBJ2-3; d_gene: NA; abundance: NA; v_gene: TRBV30; len: 10
CDR3aa: CASSSWGEISETQYF; CDR3nt: TGTGCCAGCAGCTCCTGGGGTGAGATTTCGGAGACCCAGTACTTC; j_gene: TRBJ2-5; d_gene: NA; abundance: NA; v_gene: TRBV7-2; len: 15
CDR3aa: CASSFLGTGSNIQYF; CDR3nt: TGTGCCAGCAGCTTCTTAGGGACAGGGAGCAACATTCAGTACTTC; j_gene: TRBJ2-4; d_gene: TRBD1; abundance: NA; v_gene: TRBV6-5; len: 15
CDR3aa: CAIKGPDSPYTF; CDR3nt: TGTGCCATCAAAGGCCCGGACAGTCCCTACACCTTC; j_gene: TRBJ1-2; d_gene: NA; abundance: once; v_gene: TRBV10-3; len: 12
CDR3aa: CASSPYRGINTEAFF; CDR3nt: TGTGCCAGTTCACCTTACAGGGGAATAAACACTGAAGCTTTCTTT; j_gene: TRBJ1-1; d_gene: TRBD1; abundance: NA; v_gene: TRBV6-5; len: 15
CDR3aa: CASSSMAVRTNEKLFF; CDR3nt: TGCGCCAGCAGCTCCATGGCAGTTCGGACTAATGAAAAACTGTTTTTT; j_gene: TRBJ1-4; d_gene: NA; abundance: few; v_gene: TRBV5-1; len: 16